The clone carrying this TCR beta chain was picked up a small number of times. From the 5' RACE reads, TCRdb called clonotypes with MiXCR, one entry per CDR3 protein. The data show about 96,000 distinct CDR3 sequences, approximately 30% seen once. This specimen comes from a study of CD8 T cells in ankylosing spondylitis. This CDR3 contains 17 residues. Looked up from germline, CDR1 is DFQATT and CDR2 is SNEGSKA (reference sequence). Trimming cost V 2 bases and J 1 base; bases outside gene matches: 11. This receptor was obtained from a male donor with ankylosing spondylitis or in good health (not recorded which). This chain connects TRBV20-1 to TRBJ2-5; 9 bases line up with TRBD2. The sequenced sample was blood, either unsorted or a sorted T cell fraction (not recorded which). DNA of the CDR3: TGCAGTGCTAGAAATCTAAGGGAGCGGGGGGCCCAAGAGACCCAGTACTTC. Amino acids: CSARNLRERGAQETQYF.